This TCR beta chain was identified during a study of vaccination effects on CD4 cells after COVID-19. Study overall: Post-vaccine specimens arrived a median 72 days past the second dose. Study-wide points: Of the vaccine-induced clones from healthy vaccinees, merely 1 of 255 recognized common cold coronaviruses as well. The study, lacking early post-infection timepoints, had few convalescent patients.

After expansion with viral peptide pools in the ViraFEST assay, antigen-specific CD4+ T cells were sequenced. Cultured cells yielded isolated CD4+ T cells after about ten days. Two doses of BNT162b2 or mRNA-1273 vaccine were administered to participants. In regard to this clone: Its antigen is unidentified.

The CDR3 is made up of 16 amino acids. With V trimmed by 5 bases and J by 5 bases, 7 bases remained unmatched. Germline CDR1 SNHLY, CDR2 FYNNEI. The method was immunoSEQ multiplex PCR; TCRdb's version includes in-frame clones alone and lacks a portion of them. The table has around 22,000 clones, around 70% seen once. Here the sequenced sample was CD4+ T cells from PBMCs cultured with HCoV-NL63 spike peptides, taken after COVID-19 vaccination. The TCR was taken from a human donor who received a COVID-19 vaccine. This chain joins TRBV2 and TRBJ2-5, with TRBD2 matching over 14 bases. The CDR3: CASSKGTSGRGETQYF. The CDR3 DNA reads TGTGCCAGCAGTAAGGGGACTAGCGGGAGAGGGGAGACCCAGTACTTC.